The 16 T cell receptor beta chains listed next were all sequenced from one sample in a study of blood T cell repertoires in COVID-19 (dated by TCRdb to the early 2020s). The library was made by the immunoSEQ multiplex PCR assay. This immuneACCESS table, as held by TCRdb, lists in-frame sequences with V and J called but not all clones. Of the missing ones, under half trace to an unresolved V gene in checked studies; the others have no known cause. The sample records approximately 300,000 clones, 85% of which are singletons. The top ten constitute around 4.1% of the sample. The specimen sequenced was peripheral blood. The receptors here all came from a woman aged 50 to 60 with active or convalescent COVID-19.

The chain is built from TRBV6-1 and TRBJ2-7, with 9 positions matching TRBD2. Germline lookup yields CDR1 MNHNS and CDR2 SASEGT. Losses at the gene ends were 4 bases for V and 1 base for J; bases not matched to a gene: 20. The CDR3 has 20 residues. The CDR3 DNA follows: TGTGCCAGCAGTGCGTACTCCGGGTGGCTAGCGGGAAGAGGATCCTACGAGCAGTACTTC. Protein: CASSAYSGWLAGRGSYEQYF.

The chain's CDR3 is CASSIFAGGEQYF. The CDR3 DNA reads as TGTGCCAGTAGTATATTCGCAGGCGGGGAGCAGTACTTC. The rearrangement links TRBV19 to TRBJ2-7; tentatively, D is TRBD2 (5 bases). CDR1 LNHDA and CDR2 SQIVND come from the germline V gene (reference sequence). The V end was cut by 2 bases, the J end by 7 bases, with 12 bases between. This CDR3 has 13 amino acids. Looking up the rest from reference TRBV19 and TRBJ2-7 gives the full variable domain: DGGITQSPKYLFRKEGQNVTLSCEQNLNHDAMYWYRQDPGQGLRLIYYSQIVNDFQKGDIAEGYSVSREKKESFPLTVTSAQKNPTAFYLCASSIFAGGEQYFGPGTRLTVT.

V gene TRBV7-8 combines with J gene TRBJ2-7, with 9 nucleotides matching TRBD2. Germline CDR1 SGHVS, CDR2 FQNEAQ. There are 16 residues in the CDR3. V gave up 5 bases and J gave up 2 bases; unmatched junction bases: 10. CDR3 region: CASSQSLGLAPYEQYF. The CDR3 bases are TGTGCCAGCAGCCAGAGCCTGGGACTAGCCCCCTACGAGCAGTACTTC.

This rearrangement joins TRBV7-9 to TRBJ2-7; tentative D call: TRBD1 (6 bases). Germline CDR1 and CDR2: SEHNR and FQNEAQ (reference sequence). The CDR3 contains 14 residues. V lost 4 bases and J 2 bases, leaving 12 bases between the germline ends. For the CDR3, the DNA is TGTGCCAGCAGCTCCTACAGGGCCCCCTACGAGCAGTACTTC. This codes for CASSSYRAPYEQYF.

The CDR3 region has the DNA TGTGCCAGCACCCTGACAGGTTCCTACGAGCAGTACTTC. Protein product: CASTLTGSYEQYF. The rearrangement links TRBV12-3 or TRBV12-4 to TRBJ2-7; D possibly corresponds to TRBD1 (6 bases). This CDR3 is 13 amino acids long. V was trimmed by 7 bases and J by 1 base, leaving 11 bases between them.

This chain uses TRBV28 with TRBJ2-2, with D perhaps matching TRBD2 (5 bases). Looked up from germline, CDR1 is MDHEN and CDR2 is SYDVKM. There are 17 residues in the CDR3. The V and J ends lost 6 bases and 3 bases respectively, with 20 bases between them. CDR3 nucleotide sequence: TGTGCCAGCAGCTCCCCCGGGAACTTCCTAGACACCGGGGAGCTGTTTTTT. Protein product: CASSSPGNFLDTGELFF.

The chain couples TRBV16 to TRBJ1-5; D is unresolved. The ends were cut back, 0 bases at V and 1 base at J, with 7 bases in the middle. The CDR3 totals 15 residues. Germline loops: CDR1 KGHSY, CDR2 FQNENV. The CDR3 spells CASSQSEASNQPQHF. The CDR3, as DNA: TGTGCCAGCAGCCAATCGGAGGCAAGCAATCAGCCCCAGCATTTT.

Only a few counts were recorded for this clone. V is TRBV5-1 and J is TRBJ2-1, with 8 nucleotides matching TRBD2. Per the germline V gene, CDR1 is SGHRS and CDR2 is YFSETQ. CDR3 size: 13 residues. The trim removed 4 bases at V and 6 bases at J, leaving 3 bases unmatched. This chain's CDR3 is CASSPGTSNEQFF. In DNA form, the CDR3 reads TGCGCCAGCAGCCCCGGGACTAGCAATGAGCAGTTCTTC.

The V call is TRBV18, the J call TRBJ1-1, with 7 bases matching TRBD1. Germline loops: CDR1 KGHSH, CDR2 LQKENI. This CDR3 has 14 residues. J gave up 5 bases and V 5 bases, and 8 bases lay outside the gene matches. The DNA of the CDR3 is TGTGCCAGCTCAGCAACAGGGGCCGGAACTGAAGCTTTCTTT. Its protein product is CASSATGAGTEAFF. Based on the CDR3 plus reference TRBV18 and TRBJ1-1, the full variable domain is NAGVMQNPRHLVRRRGQEARLRCSPMKGHSHVYWYRQLPEEGLKFMVYLQKENIIDESGMPKERFSAEFPKEGPSILRIQQVVRGDSAAYFCASSATGAGTEAFFGQGTRLTVV.

DNA for the CDR3: TGTGCCAGCAGCTTAGAACTCCTCCAAGAGACCCAGTACTTC. Protein sequence: CASSLELLQETQYF. The rearrangement links TRBV11-1 to TRBJ2-5; D gene unclear. Trimming stripped 1 base from V and 1 base from J, with 7 bases between. Germline V gene sequence: CDR1 SGHAT, CDR2 FQDESV (reference sequence). The CDR3 runs to 14 residues.

As DNA, the CDR3 is TGTGCCAGCGGAATAGATCCTAGCGGGAGGTTAGGGGATGAGCAGTTCTTC. It specifies CASGIDPSGRLGDEQFF. This rearrangement joins TRBV11-2 to TRBJ2-1, with TRBD2 matching 11 bases. The ends lost 8 bases at V and 8 bases at J; junction bases unmatched: 17. Germline-derived CDR1 and CDR2 are SGHAT and FQNNGV. This CDR3 is built from 17 residues.

The V gene is TRBV29-1, the J gene TRBJ2-7; TRBD1 might be the D (6 bases). The CDR3 consists of 12 residues. Germline CDR1 reads SQVTM; CDR2 reads ANQGSEA. V lost 6 bases to trimming and J lost 3 bases, with 12 bases between them. The DNA for the CDR3 is TGCAGCGTCCACCCAGGGGACTACGAGCAGTACTTC. It encodes CSVHPGDYEQYF.

This clone was detected only a few times. The V gene is TRBV5-4, the J gene TRBJ1-4; 7 nucleotides agree with TRBD1. CDR3 length: 15 amino acids. Unmatched junction bases numbered 10, after V lost 3 bases and J lost 8 bases. Germline V lookup: CDR1 SGHNT, CDR2 YYREEE (reference sequence). In DNA form, the CDR3 reads TGTGCCAGCAGCTCCCGGACAGGCGAGGGGGAAAAACTGTTTTTT. This gives the protein CASSSRTGEGEKLFF. Looking up the rest from reference TRBV5-4 and TRBJ1-4 gives the full variable domain: ETGVTQSPTHLIKTRGQQVTLRCSSQSGHNTVSWYQQALGQGPQFIFQYYREEENGRGNFPPRFSGLQFPNYSSELNVNALELDDSALYLCASSSRTGEGEKLFFGSGTQLSVL.

The chain is built from TRBV6-5 and TRBJ1-1; no firm D call. This CDR3 comprises 15 residues. Trimming stripped 5 bases from V and 5 bases from J, with 18 bases between. CDR1 is MNHEY, CDR2 SVGAGI, per germline. The CDR3 nucleotides read TGTGCCAGCAGTCCCAGATGGGAGGGAGGGACTGAAGCTTTCTTT. This encodes CASSPRWEGGTEAFF.

The chain joins TRBV27 to TRBJ1-5; possible D gene TRBD1, 5 bases. The CDR3 extends over 15 amino acids. V was cut by 6 bases and J by 3 bases, with 15 bases left in between. The germline CDR1 and CDR2 sequences are MNHEY and SMNVEV (reference sequence). The chain's CDR3 is CASRPVAGLNQPQHF. DNA for the CDR3: TGTGCCAGCAGGCCGGTGGCAGGGCTCAATCAGCCCCAGCATTTT.

This chain links TRBV7-3 with TRBJ1-1; TRBD1 is a possible D gene (5 bases). The germline CDR1 and CDR2 sequences are SGHTA and FQGTGA. The V end lost 5 bases, the J end lost 4 bases, and 11 bases lay between the germline ends. The CDR3 covers 13 residues. CDR3 nucleotides: TGTGCCAGCAGCCCGGGGGGGAGCACTGAAGCTTTCTTT. Protein: CASSPGGSTEAFF.